A single sample is the source of the 31 T cell receptor beta chains below, sequenced in a study of patients and donors after allogeneic stem cell transplantation. One entry per CDR3 protein, called by TCRdb with MiXCR from the RT-PCR reads. The table records approximately 20,000 distinct CDR3 sequences, 4.5% to 5% of them present only once. Sequencing was performed on blood, either unsorted or a sorted T cell fraction (not recorded which). Every receptor here comes from a human donor who was either an allogeneic HSCT recipient or a stem cell or donor lymphocyte infusion donor (not recorded which). It is not recorded whose cells these are; they may come from a transplant donor.

This clonotype was seen ten or more times. CDR3 DNA: TGTGCCAGCAGCTCCTTCCCCTTGCAGGTGGGCTACGAGCAGTACTTC. Residues: CASSSFPLQVGYEQYF. V usage is TRBV7-6 and J usage is TRBJ2-7, with D unresolved. In germline, CDR1 is SGHVS, CDR2 FNYEAQ. V dropped 4 bases and J dropped 3 bases, with 19 bases sitting between them. CDR3 size: 16 residues.

This clonotype has a count of ten or more. The chain has TRBV2 and TRBJ2-7, with D hard to call. V dropped 0 bases and J dropped 3 bases, with 12 bases sitting between them. Germline CDR1 SNHLY, CDR2 FYNNEI. The CDR3 length is 15 residues. CDR3 DNA: TGTGCCAGCAGTGAAGCGCAAATGGTCAGCTACGAGCAGTACTTC. Translation gives CASSEAQMVSYEQYF.

This clonotype was seen at least ten times. The V gene is TRBV25-1, the J gene TRBJ2-2; D not certain. CDR1 MGHDK and CDR2 SYGVNS come from the germline V gene. Trimming took 3 bases from V and 6 from J, leaving 2 bases between them. This CDR3 has 11 amino acids. CDR3 DNA sequence: TGTGCCAGCAGTGATGCCGGGGAGCTGTTTTTT. This gives the protein CASSDAGELFF. The complete variable domain, with remaining parts taken from reference TRBV25-1 and TRBJ2-2, reads EADIYQTPRYLVIGTGKKITLECSQTMGHDKMYWYQQDPGMELHLIHYSYGVNSTEKGDLSSESTVSRIRTEHFPLTLESARPSHTSQYLCASSDAGELFFGEGSRLTVL.

This clonotype was observed at least ten times. The chain recombines TRBV7-9 with TRBJ2-5; D is uncertain. Germline assignment: CDR1 SEHNR and CDR2 FQNEAQ (reference sequence). Between the trimmed V and J ends, which lost 3 bases and 3 bases, there was a span of 11 bases. The CDR3 has 14 residues. The CDR3 reads CASSFMGSKETQYF. CDR3 bases: TGTGCCAGCAGCTTTATGGGATCCAAAGAGACCCAGTACTTC.

The chain joins TRBV7-9 to TRBJ2-5, with TRBD2 matching 11 bases. This CDR3 region has 17 residues. Trimming took 7 bases from V and 3 from J; bases not matched to a gene: 13. The germline V gene has CDR1 SEHNR and CDR2 FQNEAQ (reference sequence). The CDR3 sequence is CASNRPRTSGRKETQYF. CDR3 in DNA: TGTGCCAGCAACCGCCCCCGCACTAGCGGGAGAAAAGAGACCCAGTACTTC.

This clonotype was detected many times. The chain couples TRBV7-9 to TRBJ1-3; possible D gene TRBD1, 6 bases. There are 14 residues in the CDR3. Germline assignment: CDR1 SEHNR and CDR2 FQNEAQ (reference sequence). Trimming took 4 bases from V and 4 from J, leaving 11 bases between them. CDR3: CASSSGGRGNTIYF. The CDR3, as DNA: TGTGCCAGCAGCTCCGGGGGGCGGGGAAACACCATATATTTT.

This clonotype was seen many times. The chain employs TRBV18 and TRBJ1-2, with D possibly TRBD1 on 5 matching bases. The CDR3 is 13 residues long. With 0 bases removed from V and 4 bases from J, the gap between germline ends came to 6 bases. Germline CDR1 KGHSH, CDR2 LQKENI. CDR3 sequence: CASSPPGGYGYTF. The CDR3 DNA reads as TGTGCCAGCTCACCACCGGGGGGCTATGGCTACACCTTC.

This clonotype was picked up many times. V and J are TRBV29-1 and TRBJ2-5; 7 nucleotides agree with TRBD1. The CDR3 spans 13 residues. V dropped 5 bases and J dropped 5; count of bases not matched to a gene: 8. Germline CDR1 and CDR2: SQVTM and ANQGSEA. The CDR3 bases are TGCAGCGTTCGACAGGGAGCAGGGGAGACCCAGTACTTC. Protein: CSVRQGAGETQYF.

This clonotype was seen at least ten times. The chain couples TRBV20-1 to TRBJ2-7, with a possible D match to TRBD2 (6 bases). The CDR3 has 14 amino acids. With 2 bases removed from V and 3 bases from J, the gap between germline ends came to 14 bases. From germline, CDR1 is DFQATT and CDR2 SNEGSKA (reference sequence). The CDR3 region is CSARSYRTNYEQYF. The CDR3 nucleotides are TGCAGTGCTAGAAGCTACAGGACTAACTACGAGCAGTACTTC.

This clonotype was detected ten times or more. The chain links TRBV12-3 or TRBV12-4 to TRBJ2-5; D might be TRBD2 (6 bases). The CDR3 spans 14 residues. V lost 0 bases and J 4 bases, leaving 9 bases between the germline ends. As DNA, the CDR3 is TGTGCCAGCAGTTTAGCGGGGGGTGCAGAGACCCAGTACTTC. Encoded protein: CASSLAGGAETQYF.

This clonotype was detected ten times or more. The chain joins TRBV9 to TRBJ2-7, with 8 bases fitting TRBD1. The CDR3 is 14 residues long. V trimming: 4 bases; J trimming: 4 bases; junction bases outside the gene matches: 7. Looked up from germline, CDR1 is SGDLS and CDR2 is YYNGEE. The CDR3 DNA sequence: TGTGCCAGCAGCCCTAAGCAGGGGGCTTACGAGCAGTACTTC. It is translated as CASSPKQGAYEQYF.

As concerns this clonotype: A much more abundant neighbour one base away suggests this may be a read error. The chain joins TRBV28 to TRBJ1-1; D not certain. Germline values: CDR1 MDHEN, CDR2 SYDVKM. The length of the CDR3 is 13 residues. DNA for the CDR3: TGTGCCGGCAGTTCCAAGTCGGGGACTGAAGCTTTCTTT. It encodes CAGSSKSGTEAFF.

This clonotype showed up many times. CDR3 residues: CSARGSWGTEAFF. The CDR3 nucleotides are TGCAGTGCTAGAGGTTCATGGGGCACTGAAGCTTTCTTT. The V gene is TRBV20-1, the J gene TRBJ1-1; no clear D gene. The length of the CDR3 is 13 residues. Trimming pared 1 base from V and 4 bases from J, leaving 10 bases between. Looked up from germline, CDR1 is DFQATT and CDR2 is SNEGSKA (reference sequence).

This clonotype was picked up many times. The CDR3 spells CSASSGLTEAFF. The CDR3 DNA reads TGCAGTGCTAGTTCAGGTTTGACTGAAGCTTTCTTT. The rearrangement links TRBV20-1 to TRBJ1-1; D not certain. CDR1 and CDR2 (germline): DFQATT, SNEGSKA (reference sequence). This CDR3 contains 12 residues. The V and J ends lost 3 bases and 5 bases respectively, with 10 bases between them.

Ten or more counts support this clonotype. This chain connects TRBV2 to TRBJ2-7; possibly TRBD2 for D (6 bases). This CDR3 contains 12 residues. Germline assignment: CDR1 SNHLY and CDR2 FYNNEI. V dropped 9 bases and J dropped 7 bases, with 16 bases sitting between them. The CDR3 here is CASGDSVGEQYF. The CDR3 DNA sequence: TGTGCCAGTGGGGACTCCGTAGGGGAGCAGTACTTC. Based on the CDR3 plus reference TRBV2 and TRBJ2-7, the full variable domain is EPEVTQTPSHQVTQMGQEVILRCVPISNHLYFYWYRQILGQKVEFLVSFYNNEISEKSEIFDDQFSVERPDGSNFTLKIRSTKLEDSAMYFCASGDSVGEQYFGPGTRLTVT.

This clonotype was counted only a few times. The rearrangement joins TRBV7-9 to TRBJ1-3, with a weak D call TRBD1 (6 bases). Germline lookup yields CDR1 SEHNR and CDR2 FQNEAQ (reference sequence). The V end lost 6 bases, the J end lost 1 base, and 10 bases lay between the germline ends. The CDR3 runs 14 residues. The CDR3 DNA is TGTGCCAGCAGACAACAGGGTTCTGGAAACACCATATATTTT. It is translated as CASRQQGSGNTIYF.

This clonotype was detected ten times or more. This chain joins TRBV7-6 and TRBJ2-2, with 8 positions matching TRBD1. V gave up 4 bases and J gave up 5 bases; unmatched junction bases: 6. Germline V gene sequence: CDR1 SGHVS, CDR2 FNYEAQ. The CDR3 runs 15 residues. CDR3 residues: CASSWGQAGTGELFF. The CDR3 DNA follows: TGTGCCAGCAGCTGGGGACAGGCGGGTACCGGGGAGCTGTTTTTT.

This clonotype appeared many times. V gene TRBV6-2 or TRBV6-3 combines with J gene TRBJ2-1; tentative D call: TRBD2 (7 bases). Trimming pared 6 bases from V and 2 bases from J, leaving 11 bases between. Germline CDR1 MNHEY, CDR2 SVGEGT. The CDR3 sequence is 14 residues long. The CDR3 bases are TGTGCCAGCAGAGGGGGGGCCGCCTACAATGAGCAGTTCTTC. It codes for CASRGGAAYNEQFF.

At least ten counts were recorded for this clonotype. The genes are TRBV25-1 and TRBJ2-5; D ambiguous. Deletions cut 1 base from V and 3 bases from J, with 9 bases between. Germline V CDR1 and CDR2: MGHDK, SYGVNS. This CDR3 region has 14 residues. This CDR3 is CASSEFEDKETQYF. The CDR3 DNA sequence: TGTGCCAGCAGTGAATTCGAAGATAAAGAGACCCAGTACTTC.

This clonotype was seen many times. The chain carries TRBV18 and TRBJ2-2; D not resolved. Trimming removed 5 bases at V and 0 bases at J, with 7 bases between. CDR3 size: 14 residues. The V gene's germline CDR1 is KGHSH and CDR2 LQKENI. This CDR3 reads CASSGQTNTGELFF. In nucleotides, the CDR3 is TGTGCCAGCTCAGGCCAGACGAACACCGGGGAGCTGTTTTTT.

This clonotype was observed a few times. The chain recombines TRBV2 with TRBJ1-6; D not certain. The CDR3 loop spans 14 amino acids. The V gene's germline CDR1 is SNHLY and CDR2 FYNNEI. The V end lost 4 bases, the J end lost 8 bases, and 12 bases lay between the germline ends. In nucleotides, the CDR3 is TGTGCCAGCAGTGGGGTCACCCGGGATTCACCCCTCCACTTT. Protein sequence: CASSGVTRDSPLHF.

In its sample, this clonotype was seen many times. The CDR3, as DNA: TGCGCCAGCAGCTTCGGGACAGGGGGGGACGAGCAGTACTTC. Translation: CASSFGTGGDEQYF. The V and J genes are TRBV5-1 and TRBJ2-7, with 11 bases matching TRBD1. CDR1 SGHRS and CDR2 YFSETQ come from the germline V gene. Trimming cost V 2 bases and J 5 bases; bases outside gene matches: 3. The CDR3 is 14 residues long.

V gene TRBV6-2 or TRBV6-3 combines with J gene TRBJ2-5, with TRBD2 matching over 12 bases. V dropped 6 bases and J dropped 2; count of bases not matched to a gene: 7. The CDR3 runs 16 residues. The V gene's germline CDR1 is MNHEY and CDR2 SVGEGT. The CDR3 protein is CASRSLAGGWQETQYF. CDR3 DNA sequence: TGTGCCAGCAGGTCACTAGCGGGGGGATGGCAAGAGACCCAGTACTTC.

This clonotype occurred many times. J is TRBJ2-3 and V is TRBV28, with no clear D. Between the trimmed V and J ends, which lost 10 bases and 6 bases, there was a span of 11 bases. CDR1 MDHEN and CDR2 SYDVKM come from the germline V gene. The CDR3 spans 11 residues. DNA for the CDR3: TGTGCCACCGTGCGTCCGGATACGCAGTATTTT. It codes for CATVRPDTQYF.

This clonotype was detected many times. The chain couples TRBV6-1 to TRBJ2-7, with D uncertain. V lost 5 bases and J 8 bases, leaving 19 bases between the germline ends. The CDR3 is 14 residues long. Germline V gene lookup returns CDR1 MNHNS and CDR2 SASEGT. In DNA, the CDR3 is TGTGCCAGCAGTCCTCGATCCAGCCAAGGGCAGCAGTACTTC. This codes for CASSPRSSQGQQYF.

This clonotype has at least ten counts. The rearrangement uses TRBV20-1 and TRBJ1-4, with 10 bases aligning to TRBD1. The junction had 3 bases not matched to a gene; V was cut back by 1 base and J by 7 bases. The CDR3 contains 14 residues. Germline loops: CDR1 DFQATT, CDR2 SNEGSKA (reference sequence). CDR3: CSARVGQGGEKLFF. The DNA for the CDR3 is TGCAGTGCTAGAGTTGGACAGGGGGGTGAAAAACTGTTTTTT.

This clonotype was observed at least ten times. The V and J genes are TRBV27 and TRBJ2-2; maybe TRBD1 (5 bases). V lost 4 bases and J lost 4, with 13 bases in between. This CDR3 is 15 amino acids long. CDR1 MNHEY and CDR2 SMNVEV come from the germline V gene (reference sequence). The CDR3 protein is CASSSRQTRTGELFF. The DNA of the CDR3 is TGTGCCAGCAGTTCGAGACAGACTCGCACCGGGGAGCTGTTTTTT.

This clonotype came up many times. Germline and junction disagree at one end, which may indicate a read error. This chain uses TRBV7-9 with TRBJ2-5; a weak D match, TRBD2 (5 bases). This CDR3 is 14 amino acids long. From germline, CDR1 is SEHNR and CDR2 FQNEAQ (reference sequence). CDR3 amino acids: CASSLRGLQGTQYF. The CDR3 coding sequence is TGTGCCAGCAGCTTACGAGGACTGCAAGGGACCCAGTACTTC. Looking up the rest from reference TRBV7-9 and TRBJ2-5 gives the full variable domain: DTGVSQNPRHKITKRGQNVTFRCDPISEHNRLYWYRQTLGQGPEFLTYFQNEAQLEKSRLLSDRFSAERPKGSFSTLEIQRTEQGDSAMYLCASSLRGLQGTQYFGPGTRLLVL.

This clonotype was recorded many times. J is TRBJ2-7 and V is TRBV29-1; D perhaps matches TRBD1 (6 bases). This CDR3 is built from 16 residues. V dropped 0 bases and J dropped 3 bases, with 18 bases sitting between them. Germline V gene lookup returns CDR1 SQVTM and CDR2 ANQGSEA. CDR3 amino acids: CSVEDPDGGSFYEQYF. In DNA form, the CDR3 reads TGCAGCGTTGAAGATCCAGATGGGGGCTCGTTCTACGAGCAGTACTTC.

This clonotype was counted many times. The chain recombines TRBV6-5 with TRBJ1-2; a possible D gene is TRBD1 (6 bases). Germline V gene sequence: CDR1 MNHEY, CDR2 SVGAGI. CDR3 length equals 13 residues. V lost 4 bases, J lost 3 bases, and 9 bases lay in between. CDR3 sequence (DNA): TGTGCCAGCAGTTGGGGGGCTGACTATGGCTACACCTTC. Its translation is CASSWGADYGYTF.

The J gene is TRBJ2-7, the V gene TRBV19, with 12 bases lining up with TRBD1. V lost 7 bases and J lost 1; bases outside the gene matches: 8. The CDR3 is made up of 16 amino acids. Germline-derived CDR1 and CDR2 are LNHDA and SQIVND (reference sequence). CDR3 protein: CASTLGGQGASYEQYF. As DNA, the CDR3 is TGTGCCAGTACCCTTGGGGGACAGGGGGCGTCCTACGAGCAGTACTTC.